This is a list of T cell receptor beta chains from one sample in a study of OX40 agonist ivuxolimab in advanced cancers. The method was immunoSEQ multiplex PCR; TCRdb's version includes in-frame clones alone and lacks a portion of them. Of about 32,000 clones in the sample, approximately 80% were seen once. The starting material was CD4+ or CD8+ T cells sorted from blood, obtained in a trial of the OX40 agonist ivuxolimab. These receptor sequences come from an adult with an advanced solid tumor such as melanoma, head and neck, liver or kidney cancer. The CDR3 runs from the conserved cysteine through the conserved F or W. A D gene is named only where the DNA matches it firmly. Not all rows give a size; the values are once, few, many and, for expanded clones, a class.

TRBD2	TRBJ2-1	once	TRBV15	CATSRGLAGGPGNEQFF	TGTGCCACCAGCAGAGGTCTAGCGGGAGGGCCTGGCAATGAGCAGTTCTTC
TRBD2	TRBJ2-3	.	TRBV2	CASSTSGGTDTQYF	TGTGCCAGCAGTACTAGCGGAGGCACAGATACGCAGTATTTT
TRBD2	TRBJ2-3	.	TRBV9	CASSLSGGTGTDTQYF	TGTGCCAGCAGCTTAAGCGGGGGAACGGGCACAGATACGCAGTATTTT
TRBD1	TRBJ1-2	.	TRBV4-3	CASSQDRGGVGYTF	TGCGCCAGCAGCCAAGACCGAGGGGGCGTTGGCTACACCTTC
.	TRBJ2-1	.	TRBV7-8	CASSPRGGWVSYNEQFF	TGTGCCAGCAGCCCCCGAGGGGGTTGGGTCTCCTACAATGAGCAGTTCTTC
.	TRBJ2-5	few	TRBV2	CASSGGGLQTQYF	TGTGCCAGCAGTGGAGGAGGGTTACAGACCCAGTACTTC
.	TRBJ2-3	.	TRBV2	CASSADRGTQYF	TGTGCCAGCAGTGCGGACAGAGGTACGCAGTATTTT
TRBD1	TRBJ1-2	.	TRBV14	CASSLTGEGYTF	TGTGCCAGCAGCCTGACAGGGGAGGGCTACACCTTC
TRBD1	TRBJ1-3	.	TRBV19	CASSLVNRGSGNTIYF	TGTGCCAGTAGTCTCGTCAACAGGGGATCAGGAAACACCATATATTTT
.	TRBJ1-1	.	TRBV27	CASSLLREAEAFF	TGTGCCAGCAGTTTATTGAGAGAGGCTGAAGCTTTCTTT
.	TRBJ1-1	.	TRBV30	CAWKRGTEAFF	TGTGCCTGGAAACGGGGGACTGAAGCTTTCTTT
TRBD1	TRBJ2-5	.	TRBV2	CASKATGGRGETQYF	TGTGCCAGCAAGGCGACAGGGGGGAGGGGAGAGACCCAGTACTTC
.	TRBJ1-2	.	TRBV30	CAWSGGGYTF	TGTGCCTGGAGCGGAGGGGGCTACACCTTC
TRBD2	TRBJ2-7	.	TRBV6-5	CASRGLAGVEQYF	TGTGCCAGCAGGGGACTAGCGGGAGTCGAGCAGTACTTC
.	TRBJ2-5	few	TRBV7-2	CASSSRDGETQYF	TGTGCCAGCAGCTCCCGGGACGGGGAGACCCAGTACTTC
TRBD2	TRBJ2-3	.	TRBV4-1	CASSQVSGSGTDTQYF	TGCGCCAGCAGCCAAGTTAGCGGGAGCGGCACAGATACGCAGTATTTT
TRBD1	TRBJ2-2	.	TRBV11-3	CASSWSQGATTGELFF	TGTGCCAGCAGCTGGTCCCAGGGGGCGACCACCGGGGAGCTGTTTTTT
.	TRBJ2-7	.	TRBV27	CASSPSSYEQYF	TGTGCCAGCAGCCCGAGCTCCTACGAGCAGTACTTC
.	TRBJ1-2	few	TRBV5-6	CASSQDREYGYTF	TGTGCCAGCAGCCAGGACAGAGAGTATGGCTACACCTTC
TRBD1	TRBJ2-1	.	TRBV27	CASSPTGGSYNEQFF	TGTGCCAGCAGTCCCACAGGGGGCTCCTACAATGAGCAGTTCTTC
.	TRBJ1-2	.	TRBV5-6	CASCTRQGYGYTF	TGTGCCAGCTGTACCCGCCAGGGCTATGGCTACACCTTC
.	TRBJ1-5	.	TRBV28	CASSLHQGNQPQHF	TGTGCCAGCAGTTTACATCAGGGTAATCAGCCCCAGCATTTT
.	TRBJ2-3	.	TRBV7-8	CASSLRAASTDTQYF	TGTGCCAGCAGCTTAAGGGCGGCAAGCACAGATACGCAGTATTTT
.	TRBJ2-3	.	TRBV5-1	CASSLRQAGDTQYF	TGCGCCAGCAGCTTGAGGCAGGCAGGAGATACGCAGTATTTT
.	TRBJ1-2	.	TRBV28	CASSLDGRGGGYTF	TGTGCCAGCAGTTTAGACGGCAGGGGAGGTGGCTACACCTTC
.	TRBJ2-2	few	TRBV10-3	CAIKVSTGELFF	TGTGCCATCAAGGTCTCCACCGGGGAGCTGTTTTTT
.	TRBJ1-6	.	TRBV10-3	CAISEVGTYNSPLHF	TGTGCCATCAGTGAGGTGGGGACGTATAATTCACCCCTCCACTTT
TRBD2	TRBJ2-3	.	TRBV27	CASSPGLAGDTQYF	TGTGCCAGCAGTCCAGGACTAGCGGGAGATACGCAGTATTTT
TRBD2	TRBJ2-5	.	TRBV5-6	CASRTSGSGETQYF	TGTGCCAGCCGGACTAGCGGGAGTGGAGAGACCCAGTACTTC
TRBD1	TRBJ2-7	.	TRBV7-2	CASSLRGGTGPLEQYF	TGTGCCAGCAGCTTACGAGGGGGGACAGGGCCCCTCGAGCAGTACTTC
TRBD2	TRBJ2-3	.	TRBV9	CASSTNPPAGGGTDTQYF	TGTGCCAGCAGCACAAACCCCCCAGCGGGGGGGGGCACAGATACGCAGTATTTT
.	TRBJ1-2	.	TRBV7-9	CASSLANAAQGYTF	TGTGCCAGCAGCTTAGCGAACGCCGCCCAGGGCTACACCTTC
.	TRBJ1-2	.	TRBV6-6	CASSFIYGYTF	TGTGCCAGCAGTTTTATCTATGGCTACACCTTC
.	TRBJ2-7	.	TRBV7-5	CARSLESSRRYF	TGTGCCAGAAGCTTAGAGTCCAGCCGGAGGTACTTC
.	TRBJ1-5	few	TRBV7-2	CASSPREGSQPQHF	TGTGCCAGCAGCCCCCGGGAGGGTAGTCAGCCCCAGCATTTT
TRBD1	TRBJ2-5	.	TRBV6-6	CASSYQQGFGTQYF	TGTGCCAGCAGTTACCAACAGGGGTTTGGGACCCAGTACTTC
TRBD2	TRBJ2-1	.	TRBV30	CAWSVLSGRAYEQFF	TGTGCCTGGAGTGTACTTAGCGGGAGGGCCTATGAGCAGTTCTTC
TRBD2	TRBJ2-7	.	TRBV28	CASSSSTSGRAGQYF	TGTGCCAGCAGTTCGTCGACTAGCGGGAGGGCCGGGCAGTACTTC